This record concerns one T cell receptor beta chain sequence. Its antigen is still unknown. This entry is derived from a study of cytomegalovirus exposure and HLA in healthy donors. V was trimmed by 5 bases and J by 1 base, leaving 14 bases between them. The germline V gene encodes CDR1 LNHDA and CDR2 SQIVND (reference sequence). The CDR3 loop spans 15 amino acids. Study outcomes and limitations: Reported findings show TCR beta sequences accurately forecast HLA-A and HLA-B alleles in most subjects.

Vbeta (60) and Jbeta (13) primers were used in the PCR. Assay used: immunoSEQ multiplex PCR; TCRdb lists only in-frame clones, some missing. The sample lists about 140,000 clones, 70% occurring once. These donors counted as nominally healthy when sampled, but unrecorded immune exposures were likely. The TCR sequence derives from a woman aged 30 to 39 in good health and CMV-seronegative. This rearrangement joins TRBV19 to TRBJ1-1; a possible D gene is TRBD1 (6 bases). Sequencing input: PBMCs. CDR3 in amino acids: CASSREGGRNTEAFF. Written as DNA, the CDR3 is TGTGCCAGTAGTCGGGAGGGGGGGAGGAACACTGAAGCTTTCTTT.